Shown below are 21 T cell receptor beta chains from a single sample sequenced in a study of Ad26.COV2.S vaccination and SARS-CoV-2 variants. The treatment is: 15 to 20 received Ad26.COV2.S at low or high dose, single or two shots; several received placebo; per-sample allocation not given. Repertoires come from day 63 after the first vaccine or placebo injection. The protocol was immunoSEQ multiplex PCR, while the TCRdb copy is restricted to in-frame clones and leaves out a portion. The sample carries approximately 240,000 clones, around nine tenths recorded once. Specimen: peripheral blood, collected in a trial of Ad26.COV2.S vaccine versus placebo. The origin of the receptors is a person between 18 and 59 years old who received the Ad26.COV2.S COVID-19 vaccine or a placebo.

This clone occurred once. V usage is TRBV2 and J usage is TRBJ1-2; 10 bases match TRBD1. CDR3 length: 14 amino acids. Losses at the gene ends were 7 bases for V and 6 bases for J; bases not matched to a gene: 8. The germline gives CDR1 SNHLY, CDR2 FYNNEI. In nucleotides, the CDR3 is TGTGCCAGCACCACCAGACAGGGGGCGAATGGCTACACCTTC. Encoded protein: CASTTRQGANGYTF.

The V and J genes are TRBV6-5 and TRBJ2-7; 7 nucleotides line up with TRBD2. Per the germline V gene, CDR1 is MNHEY and CDR2 is SVGAGI. The CDR3 sequence is 14 residues long. Losses at the gene ends were 6 bases for V and 5 bases for J; bases not matched to a gene: 10. Here the CDR3 DNA reads TGTGCCAGCAGCCTAAAGGCGGGGGTCAACGAGCAGTACTTC. Amino acids: CASSLKAGVNEQYF.

This clone was detected only once. The rearrangement links TRBV7-2 to TRBJ2-3; D could derive from TRBD1 or TRBD2 (5 bases each). This CDR3 contains 14 residues. Germline CDR1 SGHTA, CDR2 FQGNSA. V dropped 5 bases and J dropped 6 bases, with 15 bases sitting between them. CDR3 sequence: CASSDGTLGDTQYF. In DNA, the CDR3 is TGTGCCAGCAGCGACGGGACGCTTGGGGATACGCAGTATTTT.

The rearrangement links TRBV9 to TRBJ2-4; D is unresolved. The CDR3 covers 12 residues. V shed 4 bases and J shed 9 bases, with 11 bases lying between them. Germline loops: CDR1 SGDLS, CDR2 YYNGEE. CDR3 coding DNA: TGTGCCAGCAGCTCCTGGGGTGGCATTCAGTACTTC. Protein: CASSSWGGIQYF.

This chain uses TRBV7-6 with TRBJ2-7, with a weak D call TRBD2 (6 bases). This CDR3 has 15 amino acids. Germline V gives CDR1 SGHVS, CDR2 FNYEAQ. Trimming removed 0 bases at V and 3 bases at J, with 12 bases between. The CDR3 is CASSLAGGTGYEQYF. The CDR3 bases are TGTGCCAGCAGCTTAGCGGGGGGAACGGGCTACGAGCAGTACTTC.

This clone appeared once. The chain is built from TRBV24-1 and TRBJ2-1; D is uncertain. Germline CDR1 and CDR2: KGHDR and SFDVKD. The CDR3 contains 15 residues. V gave up 4 bases and J gave up 1 base, with 10 bases separating them. Here the CDR3 DNA reads TGTGCCACCAGTGACTCGGACGAGTCCTACAATGAGCAGTTCTTC. Protein: CATSDSDESYNEQFF.

Only one count was recorded for this clone. V usage is TRBV25-1 and J usage is TRBJ2-7, with 9 bases fitting TRBD2. Germline loops: CDR1 MGHDK, CDR2 SYGVNS. Trimming at V came to 6 bases and at J to 0 bases, leaving 9 bases not matched to a gene. CDR3 length: 16 amino acids. The CDR3 sequence: CASRPGAGGSSYEQYF. As DNA, the CDR3 is TGTGCCAGCAGGCCAGGTGCGGGAGGGTCCTCCTACGAGCAGTACTTC.

The CDR3 reads CASSPTTGLAGDEQYF. For the CDR3, the DNA is TGTGCCAGCAGCCCTACCACTGGACTAGCGGGGGATGAGCAGTACTTC. The chain uses TRBV11-1 and TRBJ2-7; TRBD2 matches 13 bases. The CDR3 consists of 16 residues. The V gene's germline CDR1 is SGHAT and CDR2 FQDESV (reference sequence). The ends lost 5 bases at V and 7 bases at J; junction bases unmatched: 11.

The genes are TRBV30 and TRBJ1-6; no clear D. In germline, CDR1 is GTSNPN, CDR2 SVGIG (reference sequence). The CDR3 is made up of 14 amino acids. Trimming removed 0 bases at V and 9 bases at J, with 12 bases between. The CDR3 DNA follows: TGTGCCTGGAGTGTACAACCCCGGAGTTCACCCCTCCACTTT. This gives the protein CAWSVQPRSSPLHF.

The rearrangement joins TRBV29-1 to TRBJ2-3, with D maybe TRBD2 (5 bases). Germline V gene lookup returns CDR1 SQVTM and CDR2 ANQGSEA. V lost 8 bases and J lost 1, with 10 bases in between. The CDR3 contains 12 residues. The DNA for the CDR3 is TGCAGCTTGGACTCGGGCACAGATACGCAGTATTTT. This gives the protein CSLDSGTDTQYF.

The chain couples TRBV3-1 (or the pseudogene TRBV3-2) to TRBJ1-5, with D possibly being TRBD1 (6 bases). V gave up 0 bases and J gave up 5 bases, with 11 bases separating them. Germline lookup yields CDR1 LGHDT and CDR2 YNNKEL (reference sequence). This CDR3 spans 15 amino acids. The CDR3: CASSQDRGQYQPQHF. The CDR3 region has the DNA TGTGCCAGCAGCCAAGACAGAGGACAGTATCAGCCCCAGCATTTT.

The chain has TRBV3-1 (or the pseudogene TRBV3-2) and TRBJ1-4, with D hard to call. Germline V lookup: CDR1 LGHDT, CDR2 YNNKEL (reference sequence). The CDR3 has 15 residues. Trimming removed 0 bases from V and 3 bases from J, with 8 bases in between. For the CDR3, the DNA is TGTGCCAGCAGCCAAGATCACAGTTCTAATGAAAAACTGTTTTTT. It codes for CASSQDHSSNEKLFF.

This sequence joins TRBV29-1 and TRBJ2-7; possibly TRBD1 for D (6 bases). Between the trimmed V and J ends, which lost 4 bases and 4 bases, there was a span of 11 bases. Looked up from germline, CDR1 is SQVTM and CDR2 is ANQGSEA. The CDR3 is made up of 12 amino acids. The CDR3 protein is CSVAWTEYEQYF. Here the CDR3 DNA reads TGCAGCGTTGCGTGGACAGAATACGAGCAGTACTTC.

This clone was counted only a few times. The chain joins TRBV3-1 (or the pseudogene TRBV3-2) to TRBJ1-1; no reliable D call. The V end lost 2 bases, the J end lost 2 bases, and 9 bases lay between the germline ends. The CDR3 covers 14 residues. Germline loops: CDR1 LGHDT, CDR2 YNNKEL (reference sequence). This chain's CDR3 is CASSQTNRNTEAFF. The CDR3 DNA reads as TGTGCCAGCAGCCAAACAAACAGAAACACTGAAGCTTTCTTT.

V usage is TRBV5-1 and J usage is TRBJ2-1; D gene unclear. Germline CDR1 is SGHRS and CDR2 is YFSETQ. Trimming shortened V by 3 bases and J by 7 bases, and 8 bases separated the two germline ends. The CDR3 runs to 12 residues. In DNA form, the CDR3 reads TGCGCCAGCAGCTGGACGGAGAATGAGCAGTTCTTC. This sequence encodes CASSWTENEQFF.

The genes are TRBV24-1 and TRBJ2-2, with 9 bases matching TRBD1. The CDR3 has 17 amino acids. CDR1 is KGHDR, CDR2 SFDVKD, per germline. V gave up 5 bases and J gave up 5 bases; unmatched junction bases: 11. CDR3 in amino acids: CATSGVSGQGRTGELFF. The CDR3 region has the DNA TGTGCCACCAGTGGAGTTTCGGGACAGGGTAGAACCGGGGAGCTGTTTTTT.

V gene TRBV28 combines with J gene TRBJ2-7; possibly TRBD2 for D (6 bases). This CDR3 comprises 15 residues. V was clipped by 2 bases and J by 4 bases, with 15 bases between them. Germline-derived CDR1 and CDR2 are MDHEN and SYDVKM. In nucleotides, the CDR3 is TGTGCCAGCAGTTTAAGTCTAGCGAGTGGGTACGAGCAGTACTTC. Translated, it gives CASSLSLASGYEQYF. The full variable domain, in which reference TRBV28 and TRBJ2-7 provide the parts outside the CDR3, is DVKVTQSSRYLVKRTGEKVFLECVQDMDHENMFWYRQDPGLGLRLIYFSYDVKMKEKGDIPEGYSVSREKKERFSLILESASTNQTSMYLCASSLSLASGYEQYFGPGTRLTVT.

V and J are TRBV4-1 and TRBJ2-2, with 8 nucleotides matching TRBD2. Germline V gene data show CDR1 as MGHRA and CDR2 as YSYEKL. V was clipped by 4 bases and J by 0 bases; unmatched bases: 10. The CDR3 length is 18 residues. This chain's CDR3 is CASSRKGAGGANTGELFF. CDR3 sequence (DNA): TGCGCCAGCAGCCGAAAAGGTGCGGGGGGCGCGAACACCGGGGAGCTGTTTTTT.

Here the CDR3 DNA reads TGTGCCAGCAGGCCAATGAGGGGGACGAACACCGGGGAGCTGTTTTTT. Translated, it gives CASRPMRGTNTGELFF. J is TRBJ2-2 and V is TRBV3-1 (or the pseudogene TRBV3-2), with a possible D match to TRBD1 (6 bases). Germline loops: CDR1 LGHDT, CDR2 YNNKEL (reference sequence). Trimming removed 6 bases at V and 0 bases at J, with 14 bases between. This CDR3 has 16 amino acids.

The chain recombines TRBV6-5 with TRBJ1-1, with D perhaps matching TRBD1 (5 bases). CDR3 length equals 16 residues. Trimming stripped 2 bases from V and 0 bases from J, with 13 bases between. CDR1 is MNHEY, CDR2 SVGAGI, per germline. The CDR3 region is CASSYLWGILNTEAFF. The CDR3, as DNA: TGTGCCAGCAGTTACCTCTGGGGGATTTTGAACACTGAAGCTTTCTTT.

This clone was counted once. The chain is built from TRBV7-2 and TRBJ2-2; TRBD1 aligns across 9 bases. CDR1 and CDR2 from the germline V gene are SGHTA and FQGNSA. The CDR3 length is 17 residues. The V segment lost 1 base and the J segment 2 bases; nucleotides outside the gene matches: 5. Here the CDR3 DNA reads TGTGCCAGCAGCTTAGAAGGACAGGGGCACAACACCGGGGAGCTGTTTTTT. This sequence encodes CASSLEGQGHNTGELFF.